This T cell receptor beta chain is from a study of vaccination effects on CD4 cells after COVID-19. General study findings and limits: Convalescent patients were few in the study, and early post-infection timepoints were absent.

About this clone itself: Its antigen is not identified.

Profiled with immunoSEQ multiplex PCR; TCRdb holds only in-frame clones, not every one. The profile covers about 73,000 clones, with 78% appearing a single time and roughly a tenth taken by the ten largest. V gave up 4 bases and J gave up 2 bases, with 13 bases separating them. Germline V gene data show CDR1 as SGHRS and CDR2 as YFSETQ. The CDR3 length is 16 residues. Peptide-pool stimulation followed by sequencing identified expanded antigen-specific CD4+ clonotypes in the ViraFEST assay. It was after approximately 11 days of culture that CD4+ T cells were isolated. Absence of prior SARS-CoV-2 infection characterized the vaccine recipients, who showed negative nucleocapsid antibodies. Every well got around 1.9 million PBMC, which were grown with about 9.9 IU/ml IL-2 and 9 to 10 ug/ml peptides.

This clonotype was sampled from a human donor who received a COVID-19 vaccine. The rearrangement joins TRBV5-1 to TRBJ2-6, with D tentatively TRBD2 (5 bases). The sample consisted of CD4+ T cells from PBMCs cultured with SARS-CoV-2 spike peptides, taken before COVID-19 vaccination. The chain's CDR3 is CASSGSRRAGANVLTF. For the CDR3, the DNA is TGCGCCAGCAGCGGGTCGAGGCGGGCTGGGGCCAACGTCCTGACTTTC.